This TCR beta chain was documented in a study of cytomegalovirus exposure and HLA in healthy donors (dated by TCRdb to about 2017). A note on the overall study: According to an earlier analysis of 587 of the donors, roughly 180 million T cells yielded 90 million to 130 million unique TCR beta sequences and roughly 280 Gb of sequence data. Approximately 300 gigabases of sequencing data and approximately 84 million unique TCR sequences were included in an early release covering about 700 HLA-typed donors. Of the roughly 400 genotyped donors, around 81% fell in the genetic ancestry cluster associated with self-reported Caucasian donors. The study aimed to test whether signatures of past pathogen exposure could be identified by cataloging public T cell receptors. The study used immunosequencing to profile the T cell repertoires of 670 or so subjects and linked those repertoires to cytomegalovirus serostatus. A separate validation cohort of 100 to 150 different subjects was used in addition to the approximately 700-subject first cohort. The study combined high-throughput TCR immunosequencing, statistical association of individual TCRs with disease status, and machine learning to predict cytomegalovirus infection status. A later analysis re-examined previously published TCR beta repertoires from roughly 720 donors and added high-resolution HLA genotyping to investigate patterns of TCR occurrence. The later analysis used no new phenotypic data to find candidate immune exposures, relying instead on TCR beta sequences and their occurrence across donors. In an earlier analysis of roughly 580 of the donors, high-throughput TCR beta sequencing was used to judge whether each TCR beta V gene segment behaved as functional or pseudogenic. Alongside the repertoire data, information on donor age, sex, ethnicity and CMV serostatus was compiled. A later genetic analysis took genome-wide SNP genotypes for about three fifths of the roughly 670 donors and used that subset as a discovery cohort. Every discovery cohort repertoire had been produced on one sequencing platform. HLA typing included class I and class II loci at four-digit resolution. Typing coverage varied by locus: about 629-640 donors for A, B, C, DRB1 and DQB1; approximately 500 for DQA1; about 590 for DPA1; around 490 for DPB1. About five DR-DQ haplotypes were treated as single units for association and clustering because of strong linkage in the cohort. Among 350 to 400 genotyped donors of the cohort, an average of approximately 250,000 unique TCR beta nucleotide sequences were sequenced per donor, 15% to 20% of them non-productive.

Library preparation employed the immunoSEQ multiplex PCR assay. The multiplex PCR relied on a mix of 60 forward primers for TCR Vbeta segments and 13 reverse primers for TCR Jbeta segments. Amplification of the CDR3 region of rearranged TCR beta genes was performed with a multiplex PCR assay on genomic DNA. The Illumina HiSeq System was used to sequence the amplified TCR beta libraries as 87-base-pair reads. In the authors' own workflow: In a later analysis, tens of millions of unique TCR beta chains were counted across the 650 to 750 repertoires, and some 10 million of these chains were shared by at least two donors. A nearest-neighbor algorithm error-corrected the raw reads and collapsed the reads into unique sequences, merging closely related sequences to remove PCR and sequencing errors. CDR3 sequences were aligned to IMGT reference sequences to assign V, D and J gene segments. For a sequence to be retained, at least a six-nucleotide match to both a V gene segment and a J gene segment was required. Rearrangements were classified as productive when the CDR3 lacked stop codons and remained in frame with V and J, and all other rearrangements were classified as non-productive. CDR3 was defined according to IMGT convention as the region running from the second conserved V-encoded cysteine to the conserved J-encoded phenylalanine. In an earlier analysis of 587 of the donors, sequences lacking an unambiguous match to a single V gene segment were excluded. In an earlier analysis of approximately 550 of the donors, V segments were called functional above 56.7% productive rearrangements and were called segregating when the between-donor standard deviation exceeded 5%. To diagnose cytomegalovirus status from the catalog of TCR beta chain sequences, a statistical classification framework was built. A later analysis assigned V and J genes by comparing TCR nucleotide sequences with IMGT/GENE-DB human TR gene sequences. Using the TCRdist pipeline, a later analysis assigned CDR3 sequences along with most-parsimonious VDJ recombination scenarios. In a later analysis, each TCR beta chain was defined by its CDR3 amino acid sequence together with its V-gene family, and reads without a unique V-gene family were excluded. As a way to deal with suspected cross-contamination and a sequencing artifact, a later analysis dropped more than 500 nucleotide sequences that were highly shared and had low generation probability. For each public chain, a later analysis derived a clonal expansion index from normalized ranks of inferred template counts within each repertoire. In a later analysis, generation probabilities were computed with a VDJ recombination model fitted to out-of-frame rearrangements, and the resulting probabilities were checked against IGoR. Hypergeometric tests were used in a later analysis to score TCR-TCR, TCR-HLA and TCR-CMV co-occurrence, with a repertoire-size bias correction applied to the TCR pairs. A later analysis estimated false discovery rates by permuting HLA or CMV assignments 20 times. In a later analysis, co-occurring TCRs were grouped using DBSCAN, and TCRdist sequence similarity was added for clustering within HLA-allele-positive subsets. Repertoires with fewer than 30,000 or more than 120,000 public chains were left out of co-occurrence clustering, as were about five repertoires with anomalous nucleotide sharing. TCRdb retrieved this table from immuneACCESS and kept in-frame rearrangements only. Not all clones are present; in checked studies, unresolved V genes account for under half, and no reason is known for the remainder. Clone size and V and J calls were adopted from that table, with D and trimming inferred from the DNA. The sample table holds fewer than 110,000 clones, of which 77% were seen once. Clones ranked in the top ten supply 3.5% to 5% of the sample.

The cohort was made up of about 670 healthy bone marrow donors. All cohort members were sampled while nominally healthy, although unrecorded immune exposures were likely present. The donor tested CMV seronegative, placing the donor among the 350 to 400 seronegative members of the cohort. Each donor provided a peripheral blood sample, and peripheral blood mononuclear cells were used for TCR beta sequencing. The Qiagen DNeasy Blood Extraction Kit was used to extract genomic DNA from the blood cell samples. As encoded in the germline V gene, CDR1 is SGHDN while CDR2 is FVKESK. V lost 4 bases and J lost 0 bases; the stretch between them is 10 bases long. The CDR3 covers 15 residues, taking in both the cysteine and the phenylalanine. The CDR3 DNA has 45 bases and is translated from base 1. Points on this clone: The specificity of this receptor is unknown. Base qualities are not at hand, and no much larger clone is one base apart.

On the study overall, not on this receptor specifically: In a later analysis, HLA-associated TCR beta chains showed more clonal expansion and lower generation probabilities than non-associated chains that were equally common. In a later genetic analysis, fewer N-insertions in productive TCRs were reported among donors in an Asian-associated ancestry cluster than the roughly 670-donor mean. In a later analysis, several top co-occurrence clusters were reported to appear linked to parvovirus B19, influenza, CMV and Epstein-Barr virus. Correlated functional status among segregating V segments might be attributable to linkage disequilibrium, but an unknown experimental factor could not be ruled out. Because HLA typing was unavailable for some donors at each locus, only the typed subset was used in association tests. The authors suggested that the approach could potentially be generalized to other disease states and immunological phenotypes. The earlier analysis of some 540 of the donors excluded approximately 17 rarely observed V segments, including chromosome 9 orphons, because counts were too low. CMV serostatus was the only immune exposure information available for the cohort. According to a later analysis, TCR association rates differed among HLA loci, with DRB1 alleles showing the most associated TCRs and HLA-C alleles showing the fewest. Specific HLA alleles were associated with over 15,000 TCR beta sequences at a false discovery rate of 0.05 in a later analysis. In both the original and validation cohorts, the classifier was reported to diagnose cytomegalovirus status with high specificity and sensitivity. Sequencing depth was assumed to be roughly uniform across donors in the presence/absence analyses, though that assumption may not hold. Some IMGT-functional V segments, including TRBV6-2 and TRBV6-3, could not be told apart with the 87-base-pair reads, so those segments were excluded. Most TCR sequences were observed very rarely across donors, whereas some public TCRs were present in many individuals. In a later genetic analysis, a missense DCLRE1C variant was associated with V-gene and J-gene trimming of TCR beta chains, and the association was replicated in an independent cohort. A further reported finding was that TCR beta sequences accurately predicted the HLA-A and HLA-B alleles for most subjects in the first cohort. A few of the identified cytomegalovirus-associated TCR beta chains were confirmed in vitro to be specific for cytomegalovirus antigens. When HLA alleles, especially DR and DQ, strongly co-occurred, attributing TCR associations to individual alleles was difficult. A total of 150 to 200 TCR beta chains were listed by the study as associated with cytomegalovirus. The sequencing pipeline was judged likely to have produced a cluster of highly shared sequence variants as a technical artifact. Only TCR beta chains were sequenced in this cohort, and the absence of alpha or paired-chain data limited detectable features. According to a later analysis, most CMV-associated TCR beta chains appeared to be HLA-restricted, and the HLA associations seemed to be driven largely by CMV exposure. In an earlier analysis of more than 450 of the donors, most TCR beta V segments were observed in productive rearrangements about 90% or about 30% of the time, broadly matching IMGT annotations.

This TCR was sampled from a male donor in good health and CMV-seronegative. The chain is encoded by TRBV14 joined to TRBJ2-1; the D gene cannot be resolved reliably. The sequencing input was PBMCs. The base sequence is TGTGCCAGCAGCCCAGCGATGAGCTCCTACAATGAGCAGTTCTTC. The encoded protein is CASSPAMSSYNEQFF.